Reported below is one T cell receptor (beta chain). The data stem from a study of T cell changes during pregnancy in multiple sclerosis. The length of the CDR3 is 14 residues. Germline loops: CDR1 MNHEY, CDR2 SMNVEV (reference sequence). V was clipped by 0 bases and J by 7 bases, with 10 bases between them. Profiled with immunoSEQ multiplex PCR; TCRdb holds only in-frame clones, not every one. Among about 20,000 clones, around 89% were seen once, and the ten largest hold roughly 7%. The rearrangement uses TRBV27 and TRBJ2-1; D may be TRBD2 (5 bases). The starting material was CD8+ T cells from peripheral blood mononuclear cells, obtained in the third trimester of pregnancy. This sequence was found in a female donor in good health, enrolled as a control in a pregnancy study. The DNA of the CDR3 is TGTGCCAGCAGTTTATCATCTAGCATGAATGAGCAGTTCTTC. This codes for CASSLSSSMNEQFF.